This passage covers 14 T cell receptor beta chains from one sample sequenced in a study of T-cell reconstitution after alpha-beta-depleted transplantation in children (dated by TCRdb to about 2016). Libraries were built with PCR. The instrument was an Illumina HiSeq 2500. TCR library preparation used molecular barcoding, with unique molecular identifiers applied to normalize quantification of the TCRbeta repertoire. The public reads were reprocessed in TCRdb via fastp at Q25 and MiXCR, keeping in-frame beta chains. Every entry covers one CDR3 protein and lists the most common genes and DNA from its rows. The sample includes 330,000 or so distinct CDR3 sequences, with 10% to 13% observed a single time. More than 2% of the sample lies in the top ten. Specimen: PBMCs from the stem cell graft donor, collected from the stem cell graft. The receptors stem from a human donor who donated a stem cell graft to a child with acute lymphoblastic leukemia.

The sample holds many counts of this clonotype. This chain uses TRBV2 with TRBJ2-1, with D unclear. This CDR3 has 11 amino acids. CDR1 and CDR2 from the germline V gene are SNHLY and FYNNEI. Trimming removed 10 bases from V and 10 bases from J, with 14 bases in between. The DNA for the CDR3 is TGTGCCATCCGAAATGAGGTCGAGCAGTTCTTC. Its protein product is CAIRNEVEQFF. Combining the CDR3 with reference TRBV2 and TRBJ2-1 gives the whole variable domain EPEVTQTPSHQVTQMGQEVILRCVPISNHLYFYWYRQILGQKVEFLVSFYNNEISEKSEIFDDQFSVERPDGSNFTLKIRSTKLEDSAMYFCAIRNEVEQFFGPGTRLTVL.

This clonotype was detected a few times. The chain carries TRBV7-9 and TRBJ2-2; 9 bases match TRBD1. With 9 bases clipped from V and 10 bases from J, the junction kept 18 bases outside the gene matches. The CDR3 is 16 amino acids. In germline, CDR1 is SEHNR, CDR2 FQNEAQ (reference sequence). Here the CDR3 reads CASTPVMGQGHEELFF. The CDR3 DNA reads TGTGCCAGTACCCCTGTGATGGGACAGGGCCACGAGGAGCTGTTTTTT.

The chain couples TRBV3-1 to TRBJ2-3; D possibly corresponds to TRBD2 (6 bases). Germline V gives CDR1 LGHDT, CDR2 YNNKEL (reference sequence). The ends were cut back, 8 bases at V and 0 bases at J, with 24 bases in the middle. The CDR3 is 18 amino acids. CDR3 nucleotide sequence: TGTGCCAGCTGTTTCGTCCCGCTAGCGAGCGCTAGCACAGATACGCAGTATTTT. Translating gives CASCFVPLASASTDTQYF.

This clonotype was detected only a few times. The CDR3 nucleotides are TGTGCCAGCAGTTCGTTAGGGCACGAGCAGTACTTC. As protein: CASSSLGHEQYF. V gene TRBV12-3 or TRBV12-4 combines with J gene TRBJ2-7; D gene unclear. The length of the CDR3 is 12 residues. With 4 bases removed from V and 5 bases from J, the gap between germline ends came to 9 bases.

This clonotype came up a few times. This sequence joins TRBV12-3 or TRBV12-4 and TRBJ1-1; a weak D match, TRBD1 (6 bases). This CDR3 has 15 residues. Trimming shortened V by 4 bases and J by 4 bases, and 16 bases separated the two germline ends. CDR3 bases: TGTGCCAGCAGTTCGCTGGGGGTGGGGGCCACTGAAGCTTTCTTT. This translates into CASSSLGVGATEAFF.

The V and J genes are TRBV13 and TRBJ1-4, with D unclear. The CDR3 length is 15 residues. Germline lookup yields CDR1 PRHDT and CDR2 FYEKMQ (reference sequence). V was pared by 5 bases and J by 7 bases, with 17 bases between. The CDR3 sequence is CASSVSQVFGEKLFF. Here the CDR3 DNA reads TGTGCCAGCAGCGTGTCACAAGTTTTCGGTGAAAAACTGTTTTTT.

This clonotype was found a few times. The V call is TRBV12-3 or TRBV12-4, the J call TRBJ2-7; 7 bases are shared with TRBD2. V lost 8 bases to trimming and J lost 0 bases; unmatched junction nucleotides: 4. This CDR3 has 13 amino acids. Written as DNA, the CDR3 is TGTGCCAGCCACGGCGGGGGCTCCTACGAGCAGTACTTC. Protein: CASHGGGSYEQYF.

This clonotype was detected many times. The genes are TRBV7-9 and TRBJ2-2; D unresolved. Trimming pared 3 bases from V and 5 bases from J, leaving 10 bases between. This CDR3 has 14 amino acids. Germline-derived CDR1 and CDR2 are SEHNR and FQNEAQ (reference sequence). CDR3 region: CASSFRRETGELFF. CDR3 sequence (DNA): TGTGCCAGCAGCTTCCGACGAGAAACCGGGGAGCTGTTTTTT.

This clonotype was observed a handful of times. The V and J genes are TRBV6-5 and TRBJ2-1; D is undetermined. This CDR3 contains 15 residues. Germline assignment: CDR1 MNHEY and CDR2 SVGAGI. Trimming stripped 8 bases from V and 0 bases from J, with 14 bases between. In DNA form, the CDR3 reads TGTGCCAGCGGAGACTGGCCCAGCTCCTACAATGAGCAGTTCTTC. It yields the protein CASGDWPSSYNEQFF.

This chain links TRBV30 with TRBJ2-1; 14 bases fit TRBD2. The germline V gene encodes CDR1 GTSNPN and CDR2 SVGIG (reference sequence). J lost 9 bases, V lost 0 bases, and 4 bases had no gene match. The CDR3 totals 15 residues. The CDR3 region is CAWSVQGLAGVEQFF. CDR3 bases: TGTGCCTGGAGTGTACAGGGACTAGCGGGAGTTGAGCAGTTCTTC.

In its sample, this clonotype was seen many times. The chain carries TRBV28 and TRBJ2-3, with 7 nucleotides matching TRBD2. This CDR3 contains 15 residues. The trim removed 5 bases at V and 3 bases at J, leaving 8 bases unmatched. Per germline, CDR1 MDHEN and CDR2 SYDVKM. In DNA form, the CDR3 reads TGTGCCAGCAGTGCAGGACTAGGCGGGACAGATACGCAGTATTTT. It encodes CASSAGLGGTDTQYF.

This rearrangement joins TRBV5-1 to TRBJ1-1; D may be TRBD1 (6 bases). The V end lost 4 bases, the J end lost 1 base, and 20 bases lay between the germline ends. Germline V gene sequence: CDR1 SGHRS, CDR2 YFSETQ. The length of the CDR3 is 17 residues. CDR3 bases: TGCGCCAGCAGCATGGACAGTGGGGGCTGGGGGAACACTGAAGCTTTCTTT. It yields the protein CASSMDSGGWGNTEAFF.

This clonotype was observed many times. V gene TRBV20-1 combines with J gene TRBJ2-5, with D perhaps being TRBD1 or TRBD2 (5 bases each). Germline V gene lookup returns CDR1 DFQATT and CDR2 SNEGSKA (reference sequence). The ends were cut back, 2 bases at V and 2 bases at J, with 18 bases in the middle. This CDR3 contains 16 residues. The CDR3 here is CSARRGEGDGQETQYF. CDR3 sequence (DNA): TGCAGTGCTAGAAGGGGAGAAGGGGATGGACAAGAGACCCAGTACTTC.

In this sample, this clonotype turned up many times. J is TRBJ2-3 and V is TRBV4-1; tentatively, D is TRBD2 (6 bases). The CDR3 extends over 16 amino acids. Germline V CDR1 and CDR2: MGHRA, YSYEKL. V gave up 0 bases and J gave up 8 bases, with 18 bases separating them. CDR3 nucleotides: TGCGCCAGCAGCCAAGAGGCGGTCCACACCGGGGGTACGCAGTATTTT. This encodes CASSQEAVHTGGTQYF.